The T cell receptor beta chain under discussion was sequenced for a study of blood T cell repertoires in COVID-19. Measured with immunoSEQ multiplex PCR; TCRdb has only the in-frame clones, and not every one. The sample holds 250,000 to 350,000 clones, 87% seen once. CDR3 length: 16 residues. CDR1 and CDR2 from the germline V gene are ENHRY and SYGVKD. Sequenced material: peripheral blood. V and J are TRBV10-3 and TRBJ2-7, with 9 bases identical to TRBD2. The TCR originated in a man younger than 35 with active or convalescent COVID-19. The CDR3 DNA sequence: TGTGCAAGCTTCGGGGGTAGCGGGGGCCTGGTCTACGAGCAGTACTTC. This codes for CASFGGSGGLVYEQYF.